This T cell receptor (beta chain) is drawn from a study of OX40 agonist ivuxolimab in advanced cancers. Background on the study: Therapy given before enrollment (anti-PD-1, anti-PD-L1 or anti-CTLA-4) was allowed, and around 44% had some. Partial responses were achieved by three patients, one with hepatocellular carcinoma and two with cutaneous melanoma.

Trimming cost V 4 bases and J 8 bases; bases outside gene matches: 5. Germline CDR1 reads LNHDA; CDR2 reads SQIVND (reference sequence). The CDR3 covers 13 residues. With respect to this clone: What it recognizes is unknown.

Overall study results and limits: Among the lowest levels of clonal expansion were found in partial responders at 0.1-3.0 mg/kg. Clonal expansion from baseline to week 6 occurred in both CD4+ and CD8+ T cells.

TCRdb's table, derived via immunoSEQ multiplex PCR, lists solely in-frame clones and lacks some. Of over 85,000 clones listed, roughly 90% are singletons. The receptor was derived from an adult with an advanced solid tumor such as melanoma, head and neck, liver or kidney cancer. Source: CD4+ or CD8+ T cells sorted from blood, taken in a trial of the OX40 agonist ivuxolimab. The chain is built from TRBV19 and TRBJ1-2, with 9 bases matching TRBD1. Here the CDR3 DNA reads TGTGCCAGTAGTAGACAGGGGGATAGCGGCTACACCTTC. It specifies CASSRQGDSGYTF.